This entry features one T cell receptor beta chain sequence. The junction departs from the called germline gene at one end, perhaps through a read error. The CDR3 is made up of 13 amino acids. Germline assignment: CDR1 SGHAT and CDR2 FQNNGV. The data belong to a study of T cell changes during pregnancy in multiple sclerosis. The method was immunoSEQ multiplex PCR; TCRdb's version includes in-frame clones alone and lacks a portion of them. Found here are tens of thousands of clones, over 85% of them singletons; the top ten hold less than 7.5%. The input for sequencing was CD8+ T cells from peripheral blood mononuclear cells, taken in the third trimester of pregnancy. This clonotype originated in a female donor with multiple sclerosis, enrolled in a pregnancy study. The gene calls are TRBV11-2 and TRBJ2-7, with D perhaps TRBD1 (5 bases). CDR3 in DNA: TGTGCCAGCAGCTCCCCGCGGCAGGGAACGACGACCTTC. Residues: CASSSPRQGTTTF.